Following are 26 T cell receptor beta chains from one sample sequenced in a study of blood T cell dynamics during melanoma immunotherapy. Only in-frame clones appear in the TCRdb table, and some are missing; sequencing was by immunoSEQ multiplex PCR. Of around 20,000 clones in the sample, 87% are singletons; the top ten hold 7.5% to 9.5%. The time point here: week 3, after first cycle of checkpoint inhibitor. Sequences were derived from blood, sampled from a patient treated with checkpoint blockade. Receptors originate from a human donor with melanoma.

The gene calls are TRBV11-2 and TRBJ1-3; the D gene is possibly TRBD1 (5 bases). Germline CDR1 and CDR2: SGHAT and FQNNGV. The V and J ends lost 1 base and 0 bases respectively, with 13 bases between them. This CDR3 region has 17 residues. CDR3 sequence: CASSLVQGTVSGNTIYF. CDR3 nucleotides: TGTGCCAGCAGCTTAGTGCAGGGTACAGTCTCTGGAAACACCATATATTTT.

This sequence joins TRBV5-1 and TRBJ1-1, with D tentatively TRBD1 (6 bases). V lost 3 bases, J lost 4 bases, and 16 bases lay in between. This CDR3 comprises 15 residues. The germline CDR1 and CDR2 sequences are SGHRS and YFSETQ. CDR3 coding DNA: TGCGCCAGCAGCTATACAGGGACAAGAGGCACTGAAGCTTTCTTT. Protein sequence: CASSYTGTRGTEAFF.

The chain recombines TRBV19 with TRBJ2-3; D possibly corresponds to TRBD2 (5 bases). This CDR3 comprises 15 residues. Germline assignment: CDR1 LNHDA and CDR2 SQIVND (reference sequence). Trimming left V 4 bases short and J 0 bases short, with 11 bases between. CDR3 residues: CASSRRGSSTDTQYF. CDR3 nucleotides: TGTGCCAGTAGTAGGAGAGGGAGTAGCACAGATACGCAGTATTTT.

V usage is TRBV25-1 and J usage is TRBJ1-1; TRBD1 might be the D (6 bases). The CDR3 is 13 residues long. The V gene lost 8 bases and the J gene lost 4 bases, with 14 bases spanning the gap. In germline, CDR1 is MGHDK, CDR2 SYGVNS. CDR3 in amino acids: CASRGGAGTEAFF. The CDR3 nucleotides are TGTGCCAGCCGCGGGGGCGCGGGCACTGAAGCTTTCTTT.

CDR3 in amino acids: CASSYPRDRVEYEQYF. CDR3 sequence (DNA): TGTGCCAGCAGCTACCCCCGGGACAGGGTGGAATACGAGCAGTACTTC. V is TRBV7-8 and J is TRBJ2-7; 9 bases match TRBD1. This CDR3 has 16 residues. The V and J ends lost 4 bases and 4 bases, in that order; junction bases with no gene match: 11. Germline lookup yields CDR1 SGHVS and CDR2 FQNEAQ.

This clone is medium-sized by share. The chain uses TRBV5-4 and TRBJ2-7; either TRBD1 or TRBD2 may supply D (5 bases each). Germline V gene lookup returns CDR1 SGHNT and CDR2 YYREEE (reference sequence). Trimming cost V 4 bases and J 1 base, with 12 bases left between them. This CDR3 is 14 amino acids long. The CDR3 loop is CASSVGTGSYEQYF. The CDR3 nucleotides are TGTGCCAGCAGCGTTGGGACGGGGTCCTACGAGCAGTACTTC.

The genes are TRBV18 and TRBJ2-7; 14 bases line up with TRBD2. Germline V lookup: CDR1 KGHSH, CDR2 LQKENI. This CDR3 is 17 amino acids long. Unmatched junction bases numbered 4, after V lost 3 bases and J lost 0 bases. This chain's CDR3 is CASSPRLAGGSSYEQYF. The CDR3 coding sequence is TGTGCCAGCTCACCTAGACTAGCGGGAGGGAGCTCCTACGAGCAGTACTTC.

The chain joins TRBV7-8 to TRBJ1-2; 8 bases are shared with TRBD1. With V trimmed by 3 bases and J by 5 bases, 5 bases remained unmatched. Per germline, CDR1 SGHVS and CDR2 FQNEAQ. The CDR3 is made up of 14 amino acids. Here the CDR3 reads CASSFGQGAYGYTF. As DNA, the CDR3 is TGTGCCAGCAGCTTCGGACAGGGAGCGTATGGCTACACCTTC.

V is TRBV19 and J is TRBJ2-7; TRBD1 might be the D (6 bases). The CDR3 is 14 residues long. Trimming took off 3 bases at V and 3 bases at J, with 12 bases between the two ends. Germline V gives CDR1 LNHDA, CDR2 SQIVND (reference sequence). The CDR3 spells CASSIGTHGYEQYF. The CDR3 nucleotides are TGTGCCAGTAGTATCGGGACACATGGCTACGAGCAGTACTTC.

The chain links TRBV7-2 to TRBJ1-1, with 7 bases matching TRBD1. V lost 5 bases and J lost 11; bases outside the gene matches: 14. The CDR3 sequence is 14 residues long. Germline V gene data show CDR1 as SGHTA and CDR2 as FQGNSA. This chain's CDR3 is CASSVRDPQGWAFF. The DNA for the CDR3 is TGTGCCAGCAGCGTCCGGGATCCACAGGGGTGGGCTTTCTTT.

This chain connects TRBV5-1 to TRBJ2-1; TRBD1 might be the D (6 bases). In germline, CDR1 is SGHRS, CDR2 YFSETQ. Trimming shortened V by 1 base and J by 7 bases, and 12 bases separated the two germline ends. The CDR3 extends over 14 amino acids. Here the CDR3 DNA reads TGCGCCAGCAGCTTGATGGCAGGGGCAAATGAGCAGTTCTTC. This gives the protein CASSLMAGANEQFF.

The genes are TRBV30 and TRBJ1-1, with D unclear. The V gene's germline CDR1 is GTSNPN and CDR2 SVGIG (reference sequence). The CDR3 has 13 amino acids. Trimming shortened V by 7 bases and J by 5 bases, and 17 bases separated the two germline ends. The CDR3 region is CALGMLRGTEAFF. CDR3 DNA: TGTGCCTTGGGTATGTTGCGGGGTACTGAAGCTTTCTTT.

This chain uses TRBV18 with TRBJ1-5; the D gene is possibly TRBD1 (5 bases). CDR3 size: 15 residues. Deletions cut 4 bases from V and 2 bases from J, with 12 bases between. Germline assignment: CDR1 KGHSH and CDR2 LQKENI. The CDR3 here is CASSQDRAGNQPQHF. CDR3 in DNA: TGTGCCAGCTCACAAGACAGAGCCGGCAATCAGCCCCAGCATTTT. The whole variable domain, filled in from reference TRBV18 and TRBJ1-5, reads NAGVMQNPRHLVRRRGQEARLRCSPMKGHSHVYWYRQLPEEGLKFMVYLQKENIIDESGMPKERFSAEFPKEGPSILRIQQVVRGDSAAYFCASSQDRAGNQPQHFGDGTRLSIL.

The CDR3 nucleotides are TGTGCCAGCAGCAAAAAGGGATGGGACTTCAGAAGTGAGCAGTTCTTC. Protein: CASSKKGWDFRSEQFF. This chain links TRBV11-3 with TRBJ2-1; D may be TRBD2 (6 bases). The CDR3 sequence is 16 residues long. Germline-derived CDR1 and CDR2 are SGHNT and YENEEA. With 5 bases removed from V and 9 bases from J, the gap between germline ends came to 23 bases.

As regards this clone: One junction end does not reproduce the germline sequence, and a read error may be involved. The chain couples TRBV7-7 to TRBJ2-1, with 8 bases matching TRBD2. Germline V lookup: CDR1 SSHAT, CDR2 FNYEAQ (reference sequence). The CDR3 is made up of 15 amino acids. The CDR3 nucleotides are TGTGCTAGCAGCTTAGACGGGAGGGGAAACAATGAGCAGTTCTTC. Its protein product is CASSLDGRGNNEQFF.

The V gene is TRBV5-4, the J gene TRBJ1-1; a weak D match, TRBD1 (5 bases). V lost 3 bases and J 1 base, leaving 13 bases between the germline ends. Germline V gene data show CDR1 as SGHNT and CDR2 as YYREEE (reference sequence). This CDR3 has 15 residues. The CDR3 bases are TGTGCCAGCAGCTGGGGGAGAGGGACGAACACTGAAGCTTTCTTT. Translating it yields CASSWGRGTNTEAFF.

V usage is TRBV19 and J usage is TRBJ2-7; TRBD1 aligns across 7 bases. Germline V CDR1 and CDR2: LNHDA, SQIVND (reference sequence). V was clipped by 10 bases and J by 3 bases; unmatched bases: 9. The length of the CDR3 is 13 residues. CDR3 protein: CATSRAGGYEQYF. Here the CDR3 DNA reads TGTGCCACCTCCAGGGCAGGGGGCTACGAGCAGTACTTC.

The gene calls are TRBV19 and TRBJ2-1, with TRBD2 identical over 7 bases. The ends lost 3 bases at V and 3 bases at J; junction bases unmatched: 5. CDR3 length: 15 residues. CDR1 and CDR2 from the germline V gene are LNHDA and SQIVND (reference sequence). The CDR3 DNA reads TGTGCCAGTAGTATCACTAGCGCTTTCTACAATGAGCAGTTCTTC. It is translated as CASSITSAFYNEQFF.

The CDR3 spells CASSMSREETQYF. CDR3 nucleotide sequence: TGTGCCAGTAGTATGTCCAGGGAAGAGACCCAGTACTTC. The genes are TRBV19 and TRBJ2-5; a weak D match, TRBD1 (5 bases). Germline CDR1 LNHDA, CDR2 SQIVND (reference sequence). V lost 3 bases to trimming and J lost 3 bases, with 8 bases between them. The CDR3 has 13 amino acids.

The chain has TRBV10-3 and TRBJ1-2, with 7 bases that match TRBD1. J lost 4 bases, V lost 4 bases, and 9 bases had no gene match. This CDR3 is built from 15 residues. Germline loops: CDR1 ENHRY, CDR2 SYGVKD. The CDR3 nucleotides are TGTGCCATCAGTGTACAGACAGGGTCGGTCTATGGCTACACCTTC. Encoded protein: CAISVQTGSVYGYTF.

The gene calls are TRBV27 and TRBJ1-2; D gene ambiguous. CDR3 length equals 14 residues. From germline, CDR1 is MNHEY and CDR2 SMNVEV (reference sequence). Trimming pared 0 bases from V and 4 bases from J, leaving 9 bases between. CDR3 sequence: CASSLSGVGYGYTF. CDR3 nucleotide sequence: TGTGCCAGCAGTTTATCCGGGGTTGGCTATGGCTACACCTTC.

The rearrangement uses TRBV29-1 and TRBJ1-2; no clear D gene. The CDR3 runs 13 residues. Germline V gives CDR1 SQVTM, CDR2 ANQGSEA. With 3 bases removed from V and 5 bases from J, the gap between germline ends came to 13 bases. CDR3 DNA sequence: TGCAGCGTTGAGTCCAGGTCCGGGTATGGCTACACCTTC. This gives the protein CSVESRSGYGYTF.

The chain recombines TRBV28 with TRBJ2-7; 7 bases line up with TRBD1. J lost 8 bases, V lost 6 bases, and 10 bases had no gene match. Germline V gene data show CDR1 as MDHEN and CDR2 as SYDVKM. The CDR3 runs to 13 residues. The CDR3 protein is CASSHPTGIKQYF. CDR3 nucleotides: TGTGCCAGCAGCCATCCGACAGGGATCAAGCAGTACTTC.

This chain uses TRBV2 with TRBJ1-5; D is undetermined. V dropped 3 bases and J dropped 0 bases, with 9 bases sitting between them. Germline V CDR1 and CDR2: SNHLY, FYNNEI. The CDR3 covers 15 residues. DNA of the CDR3: TGTGCCAGCAGTGACGAAAGGGTTAGCAATCAGCCCCAGCATTTT. Its translation: CASSDERVSNQPQHF. The full variable domain, completed using reference TRBV2 and TRBJ1-5, is EPEVTQTPSHQVTQMGQEVILRCVPISNHLYFYWYRQILGQKVEFLVSFYNNEISEKSEIFDDQFSVERPDGSNFTLKIRSTKLEDSAMYFCASSDERVSNQPQHFGDGTRLSIL.

The rearrangement joins TRBV7-2 to TRBJ2-3, with D unresolved. V was clipped by 5 bases and J by 2 bases, with 14 bases between them. Germline loops: CDR1 SGHTA, CDR2 FQGNSA. The CDR3 runs 15 residues. The CDR3 loop is CASSPLGFDTDTQYF. The DNA of the CDR3 is TGTGCCAGCAGCCCCCTCGGGTTTGACACAGATACGCAGTATTTT.

Only one count was recorded for this clone. V gene TRBV11-2 combines with J gene TRBJ2-3, with TRBD2 matching over 9 bases. V lost 2 bases to trimming and J lost 5 bases; unmatched junction nucleotides: 11. In germline, CDR1 is SGHAT, CDR2 FQNNGV. The CDR3 length is 17 residues. In nucleotides, the CDR3 is TGTGCCAGCAGCTTAAGGGCGGGAGGGCCCCTCGGAGATACGCAGTATTTT. It yields the protein CASSLRAGGPLGDTQYF.